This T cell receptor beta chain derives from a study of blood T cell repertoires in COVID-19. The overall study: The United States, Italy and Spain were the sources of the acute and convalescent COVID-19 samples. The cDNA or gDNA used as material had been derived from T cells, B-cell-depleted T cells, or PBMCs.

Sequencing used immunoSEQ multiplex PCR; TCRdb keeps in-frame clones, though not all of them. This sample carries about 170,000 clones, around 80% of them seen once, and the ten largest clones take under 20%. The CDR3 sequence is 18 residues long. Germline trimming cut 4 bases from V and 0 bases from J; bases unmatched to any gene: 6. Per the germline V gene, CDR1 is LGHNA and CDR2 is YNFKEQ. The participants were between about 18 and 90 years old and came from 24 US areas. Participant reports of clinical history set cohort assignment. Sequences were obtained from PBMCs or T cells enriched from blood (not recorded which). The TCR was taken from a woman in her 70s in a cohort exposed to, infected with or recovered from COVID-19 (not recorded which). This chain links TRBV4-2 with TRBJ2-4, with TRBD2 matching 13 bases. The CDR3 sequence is CASSPGLAGDIAKNIQYF. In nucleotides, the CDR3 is TGTGCCAGCAGCCCAGGACTAGCGGGAGACATAGCCAAAAACATTCAGTACTTC.